The 11 T cell receptor beta chains listed next were all sequenced from one sample in a study of technical replicates of blood from several donors. Some clones are missing from TCRdb's copy, which holds only in-frame ones; the method was immunoSEQ multiplex PCR. The sample has 45,000 to 60,000 clones; 86% are singletons. Sequencing was carried out using PBMCs. These receptors all stem from a human donor in good health. Some clones in this sample may be carry-over from other donors' samples.

The chain is built from TRBV7-8 and TRBJ1-5; the match to TRBD1 covers 7 bases. Trimming took 4 bases from V and 0 from J; bases not matched to a gene: 15. In germline, CDR1 is SGHVS, CDR2 FQNEAQ. The length of the CDR3 is 19 residues. CDR3 coding DNA: TGTGCCAGCAGCTCACCCGGGACAGACCAAATACATAGCAATCAGCCCCAGCATTTT. It specifies CASSSPGTDQIHSNQPQHF.

This clone has more than one count but fewer than ten. The rearrangement joins TRBV19 to TRBJ1-2; D is uncertain. The V end was cut by 6 bases, the J end by 4 bases, with 15 bases between. Per germline, CDR1 LNHDA and CDR2 SQIVND (reference sequence). This CDR3 has 14 amino acids. The CDR3 coding sequence is TGTGCCAGTAGAATCGAGGCGGCGGGCTATGGCTACACCTTC. Its protein product is CASRIEAAGYGYTF.

This chain links TRBV12-1 with TRBJ2-5; the table assigns TRBD1, which was not confirmed against the DNA. TRBV12-1 is classified as a pseudogene. The CDR3 runs to 15 residues. The CDR3 bases are TGTGCCAGCAGCTCCCTAGACAGAGTCCAAGAGACCCAGTACTTC. Protein product: CASSSLDRVQETQYF.

The V and J genes are TRBV5-6 and TRBJ2-3; 8 bases map to TRBD2. With 1 base clipped from V and 2 bases from J, the junction kept 3 bases outside the gene matches. This CDR3 region has 15 residues. Germline assignment: CDR1 SGHDT and CDR2 YYEEEE. CDR3 nucleotide sequence: TGTGCCAGCAGCTTGAGCGGGGGCAACACAGATACGCAGTATTTT. Translated: CASSLSGGNTDTQYF.

The chain links TRBV6-1 to TRBJ2-1; D is unresolved. The CDR3 totals 11 residues. Looked up from germline, CDR1 is MNHNS and CDR2 is SASEGT. V was cut by 6 bases and J by 12 bases, with 12 bases left in between. The CDR3 reads CASRLNSGQFF. DNA for the CDR3: TGTGCCAGCAGGCTCAATTCCGGGCAGTTCTTC.

The rearrangement links TRBV6-1 to TRBJ1-5; a weak D match, TRBD1 (6 bases). V lost 6 bases, J lost 5 bases, and 11 bases lay in between. This CDR3 has 13 residues. CDR1 and CDR2 from the germline V gene are MNHNS and SASEGT. The chain's CDR3 is CASRTSGDQPQHF. The DNA of the CDR3 is TGTGCCAGCAGGACTTCAGGGGATCAGCCCCAGCATTTT.

This chain's CDR3 is CASSAAGTRADTQYF. CDR3 coding DNA: TGTGCCAGCAGCGCGGCCGGGACTAGGGCAGATACGCAGTATTTT. The chain combines TRBV9 with TRBJ2-3, with 8 bases identical to TRBD2. The CDR3 has 15 amino acids. CDR1 and CDR2 (germline): SGDLS, YYNGEE. J lost 4 bases, V lost 3 bases, and 7 bases had no gene match.

This chain connects TRBV6-5 to TRBJ1-1, with D possibly TRBD1 on 6 matching bases. The CDR3 is made up of 15 amino acids. Trimming took 0 bases from V and 1 from J, leaving 9 bases between them. CDR1 is MNHEY, CDR2 SVGAGI, per germline. The CDR3 coding sequence is TGTGCCAGCAGTTACTCCAGGGGCGGGAACACTGAAGCTTTCTTT. Translating gives CASSYSRGGNTEAFF.

The J gene is TRBJ1-4, the V gene TRBV6-1; D gene ambiguous. Trimming stripped 5 bases from V and 4 bases from J, with 11 bases between. The CDR3 consists of 14 residues. In germline, CDR1 is MNHNS, CDR2 SASEGT. The chain's CDR3 is CASSKRSLNEKLFF. In DNA form, the CDR3 reads TGTGCCAGCAGTAAGAGGTCCCTTAATGAAAAACTGTTTTTT.

The V gene is TRBV6-1, the J gene TRBJ2-3; 9 nucleotides match TRBD2. The CDR3 consists of 15 residues. Germline CDR1 reads MNHNS; CDR2 reads SASEGT. Trimming at V came to 4 bases and at J to 0 bases, leaving 2 bases not matched to a gene. Here the CDR3 reads CASSVLAGSTDTQYF. As DNA, the CDR3 is TGTGCCAGCAGTGTGCTAGCGGGGAGCACAGATACGCAGTATTTT.

A few counts support this clone. J is TRBJ1-6 and V is TRBV5-4; D is unresolved. V dropped 1 base and J dropped 1 base, with 6 bases sitting between them. Germline lookup yields CDR1 SGHNT and CDR2 YYREEE (reference sequence). This CDR3 contains 15 residues. In DNA, the CDR3 is TGTGCCAGCAGCTTGATCAGTTCCTATAATTCACCCCTCCACTTT. It yields the protein CASSLISSYNSPLHF. Supplemented by reference TRBV5-4 and TRBJ1-6, the full variable domain reads ETGVTQSPTHLIKTRGQQVTLRCSSQSGHNTVSWYQQALGQGPQFIFQYYREEENGRGNFPPRFSGLQFPNYSSELNVNALELDDSALYLCASSLISSYNSPLHFGNGTRLTVT.